This T cell receptor beta chain was sequenced for a study of blood T cell repertoires in COVID-19. Recovery among Cohort 3 donors was established by two negative PCRs, clearance, or symptom resolution. From germline, CDR1 is SGHNT and CDR2 YYREEE (reference sequence). Deletions cut 4 bases from V and 2 bases from J, with 8 bases between. CDR3 length equals 13 residues. Under the authors' procedure: Estimates of nucleated cell counts were drawn from the amplification of reference gene primers. Using immunoSEQ multiplex PCR, the repertoire was profiled, and TCRdb retains in-frame clones only, with some absent. The V and J calls and clone size were taken over from that table, and D and trimming were inferred from the DNA. This sample carries around 330,000 clones, 70% to 90% of them seen once, and the ten largest clones take around a tenth.

This receptor was taken from a woman in her thirties or forties who had recovered from COVID-19. The material sequenced was PBMCs or T cells enriched from blood (not recorded which). This rearrangement joins TRBV5-4 to TRBJ2-3; TRBD1 might be the D (5 bases). The CDR3 bases are TGTGCCAGCAGCCCGGACAACACAGATACGCAGTATTTT. Translation: CASSPDNTDTQYF.